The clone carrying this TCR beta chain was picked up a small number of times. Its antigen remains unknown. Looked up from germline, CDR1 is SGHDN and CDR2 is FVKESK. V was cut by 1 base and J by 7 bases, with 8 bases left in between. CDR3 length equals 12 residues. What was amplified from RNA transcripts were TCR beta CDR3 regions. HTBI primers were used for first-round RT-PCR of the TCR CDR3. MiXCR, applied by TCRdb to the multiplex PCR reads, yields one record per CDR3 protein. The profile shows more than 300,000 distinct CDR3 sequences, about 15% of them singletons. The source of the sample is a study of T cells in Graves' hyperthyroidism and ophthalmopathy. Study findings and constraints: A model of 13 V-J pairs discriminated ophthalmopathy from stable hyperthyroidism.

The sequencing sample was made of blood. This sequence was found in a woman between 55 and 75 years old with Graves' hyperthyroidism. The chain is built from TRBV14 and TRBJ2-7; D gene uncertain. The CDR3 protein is CASSQGWSEQYF. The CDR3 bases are TGTGCCAGCAGCCAAGGTTGGAGTGAGCAGTACTTC. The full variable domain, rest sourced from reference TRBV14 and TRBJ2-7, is EAGVTQFPSHSVIEKGQTVTLRCDPISGHDNLYWYRRVMGKEIKFLLHFVKESKQDESGMPNNRFLAERTGGTYSTLKVQPAELEDSGVYFCASSQGWSEQYFGPGTRLTVT.